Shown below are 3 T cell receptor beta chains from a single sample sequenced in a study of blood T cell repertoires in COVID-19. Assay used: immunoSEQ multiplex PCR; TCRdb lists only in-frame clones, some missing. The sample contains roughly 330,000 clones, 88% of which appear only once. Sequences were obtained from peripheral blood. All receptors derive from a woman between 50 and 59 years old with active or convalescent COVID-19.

CDR3 sequence (DNA): TGTGCCACCAGCAACTTCCAGGGTAATGAAAAACTGTTTTTT. This gives the protein CATSNFQGNEKLFF. V gene TRBV15 combines with J gene TRBJ1-4; TRBD1 might be the D (5 bases). CDR1 and CDR2 from the germline V gene are LNHNV and YYDKDF (reference sequence). This CDR3 spans 14 amino acids. V lost 4 bases and J lost 4, with 10 bases in between.

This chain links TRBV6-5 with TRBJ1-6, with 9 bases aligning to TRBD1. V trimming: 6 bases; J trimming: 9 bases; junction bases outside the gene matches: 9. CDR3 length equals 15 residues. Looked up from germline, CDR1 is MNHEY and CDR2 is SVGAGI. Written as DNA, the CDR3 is TGTGCCAGCAGCCACCGGGACAGGGTATTTTCACCCCTCCACTTT. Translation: CASSHRDRVFSPLHF.

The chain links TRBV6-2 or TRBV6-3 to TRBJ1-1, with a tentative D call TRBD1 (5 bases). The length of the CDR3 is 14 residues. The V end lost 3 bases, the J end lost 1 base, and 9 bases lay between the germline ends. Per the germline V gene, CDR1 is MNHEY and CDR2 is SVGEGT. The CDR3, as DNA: TGTGCCAGCAGTTATCTTAGGGGGAACACTGAAGCTTTCTTT. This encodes CASSYLRGNTEAFF.